These 20 T cell receptor beta chains originate from one sample sequenced in a study of blood T cells in healthy people across ages. The second PCR ran about 6 to 11 cycles with a sample-barcoded 5' primer and J-beta primers. TCRdb reprocessed the 5' RACE reads with MiXCR, giving one entry per CDR3 protein. The repertoire consists of about 1.6 million distinct CDR3 sequences, with 30% to 35% occurring once and the leading ten covering 11%. Sequencing was done on a sample of blood. The origin of the receptors is a woman in her 30s in good health.

This clonotype was observed a handful of times. V is TRBV5-5 and J is TRBJ1-2; possibly TRBD1 for D (5 bases). The CDR3 has 13 amino acids. Germline V gene data show CDR1 as SGHKS and CDR2 as YYEKEE (reference sequence). V lost 2 bases and J 4 bases, leaving 9 bases between the germline ends. The CDR3 coding sequence is TGTGCCAGCAGCTTTGGGGGTCTCTATGGCTACACCTTC. Its translation is CASSFGGLYGYTF.

The chain combines TRBV20-1 with TRBJ2-7; 14 positions match TRBD2. The CDR3 consists of 14 residues. Germline CDR1 reads DFQATT; CDR2 reads SNEGSKA (reference sequence). The V segment lost 6 bases and the J segment 4 bases; nucleotides outside the gene matches: 5. The CDR3 sequence is CSAAGLAGGYEQYF. The CDR3, as DNA: TGCAGTGCCGCAGGACTAGCGGGAGGATACGAGCAGTACTTC.

This clonotype was counted between two and nine times. The rearrangement joins TRBV30 to TRBJ1-4; the D is unclear. Germline lookup yields CDR1 GTSNPN and CDR2 SVGIG (reference sequence). V was pared by 6 bases and J by 3 bases, with 14 bases between. CDR3 length: 14 amino acids. CDR3 protein: CACNVNLANEKLFF. The CDR3 nucleotides read TGTGCCTGCAACGTGAATCTGGCTAATGAAAAACTGTTTTTT.

This clonotype came up a few times. The chain carries TRBV12-3 or TRBV12-4 and TRBJ2-2; the D call may be TRBD1 or TRBD2 (6 bases each). Trimming removed 3 bases from V and 0 bases from J, with 11 bases in between. The CDR3 length is 16 residues. The CDR3 DNA reads as TGTGCCAGCAGTTTGGGGGGCTCTACGAACACCGGGGAGCTGTTTTTT. Encoded protein: CASSLGGSTNTGELFF.

This clonotype was seen only a few times. The gene calls are TRBV3-1 and TRBJ2-7; D gene uncertain. V dropped 1 base and J dropped 4 bases, with 11 bases sitting between them. CDR1 and CDR2 (germline): LGHDT, YNNKEL (reference sequence). The CDR3 contains 14 residues. The CDR3 DNA is TGTGCCAGCAGCCAAGTCGGATTGAGGTACGAGCAGTACTTC. Translating gives CASSQVGLRYEQYF.

The chain links TRBV4-1 to TRBJ1-2, with D unresolved. This CDR3 is 15 amino acids long. Germline V gene data show CDR1 as MGHRA and CDR2 as YSYEKL. The V end was cut by 0 bases, the J end by 3 bases, with 11 bases between. CDR3 bases: TGCGCCAGCAGCCAAGATGTCGGGTATTACTATGGCTACACCTTC. Translation gives CASSQDVGYYYGYTF.

This clonotype was picked up many times. The chain employs TRBV4-1 and TRBJ2-6; TRBD2 aligns across 9 bases. Germline CDR1 MGHRA, CDR2 YSYEKL. After removal of 2 bases from V and 1 base from J, the junction contained 12 bases not matched to a gene. The CDR3 spans 20 residues. The CDR3 sequence: CASSQPWAREGNSGANVLTF. The DNA for the CDR3 is TGCGCCAGCAGCCAACCATGGGCGCGGGAGGGAAATTCTGGGGCCAACGTCCTGACTTTC.

The sample holds a few counts of this clonotype. This chain connects TRBV9 to TRBJ1-1; D perhaps matches TRBD1 (6 bases). The CDR3 extends over 13 amino acids. Germline loops: CDR1 SGDLS, CDR2 YYNGEE. Between the trimmed V and J ends, which lost 0 bases and 6 bases, there was a span of 9 bases. The CDR3 DNA reads TGTGCCAGCAGCGTAGAGGGACACTCTGAAGCTTTCTTT. The encoded protein is CASSVEGHSEAFF.

This sequence joins TRBV7-2 and TRBJ2-7; D perhaps matches TRBD2 (5 bases). The CDR3 contains 13 residues. Trimming took 0 bases from V and 7 from J, leaving 10 bases between them. Germline CDR1 is SGHTA and CDR2 is FQGNSA. CDR3 sequence: CASSLARAREQYF. In nucleotides, the CDR3 is TGTGCCAGCAGCTTAGCGCGGGCCAGAGAGCAGTACTTC.

This rearrangement joins TRBV7-2 to TRBJ1-6; D is unresolved. CDR1 SGHTA and CDR2 FQGNSA come from the germline V gene. The CDR3 extends over 13 amino acids. V was pared by 3 bases and J by 10 bases, with 10 bases between. The CDR3 bases are TGTGCCAGCAGCTTGGGCTTGGCCTCACCCCTCCACTTT. Amino acids: CASSLGLASPLHF. The variable domain in full, with the rest retrieved from reference TRBV7-2 and TRBJ1-6, is GAGVSQSPSNKVTEKGKDVELRCDPISGHTALYWYRQSLGQGLEFLIYFQGNSAPDKSGLPSDRFSAERTGGSVSTLTIQRTQQEDSAVYLCASSLGLASPLHFGNGTRLTVT.

V is TRBV3-1 and J is TRBJ2-1; D assignment may be TRBD1 or TRBD2 (5 bases each). The V gene lost 5 bases and the J gene lost 5 bases, with 13 bases spanning the gap. Germline CDR1 reads LGHDT; CDR2 reads YNNKEL (reference sequence). The length of the CDR3 is 14 residues. CDR3 region: CASSDAGTHNEQFF. CDR3 sequence (DNA): TGTGCCAGCAGCGACGCCGGGACGCACAATGAGCAGTTCTTC.

This clonotype showed up many times. The V gene is TRBV5-1, the J gene TRBJ2-7; D may be TRBD1 or TRBD2 (5 bases each). CDR3 length: 15 amino acids. From germline, CDR1 is SGHRS and CDR2 YFSETQ. V lost 2 bases and J lost 1, with 13 bases in between. The CDR3 region has the DNA TGCGCCAGCAGCTTAATCCGGGACGGGTCCTACGAGCAGTACTTC. Its protein is CASSLIRDGSYEQYF.

This chain connects TRBV9 to TRBJ1-2, with D unresolved. Germline V gene lookup returns CDR1 SGDLS and CDR2 YYNGEE. The CDR3 length is 15 residues. V was cut by 1 base and J by 2 bases, with 12 bases left in between. This chain's CDR3 is CASSVKADMNYGYTF. CDR3 bases: TGTGCCAGCAGCGTAAAGGCTGACATGAACTATGGCTACACCTTC.

This clonotype appeared a few times. This chain links TRBV18 with TRBJ2-7, with D hard to call. V dropped 5 bases and J dropped 6 bases, with 11 bases sitting between them. CDR3 size: 12 residues. Germline assignment: CDR1 KGHSH and CDR2 LQKENI. CDR3 sequence reads: CASSALLGEQYF. CDR3 sequence (DNA): TGTGCCAGCTCAGCCCTTTTGGGCGAGCAGTACTTC.

V and J are TRBV20-1 and TRBJ2-7; no clear D. V lost 6 bases to trimming and J lost 3 bases, with 18 bases between them. Germline CDR1 reads DFQATT; CDR2 reads SNEGSKA (reference sequence). This CDR3 comprises 14 residues. CDR3 in amino acids: CSAEVPYSIYEQYF. CDR3 nucleotides: TGCAGTGCCGAGGTCCCCTATTCTATCTACGAGCAGTACTTC.

The V call is TRBV19, the J call TRBJ2-1; D is uncertain. V gave up 4 bases and J gave up 8 bases, with 18 bases separating them. This CDR3 comprises 15 residues. Germline V gene lookup returns CDR1 LNHDA and CDR2 SQIVND (reference sequence). CDR3 bases: TGTGCCAGTAGTACCCGAGAAGACGGGCCGTATGAGCAGTTCTTC. This translates into CASSTREDGPYEQFF. Supplemented by reference TRBV19 and TRBJ2-1, the full variable domain reads DGGITQSPKYLFRKEGQNVTLSCEQNLNHDAMYWYRQDPGQGLRLIYYSQIVNDFQKGDIAEGYSVSREKKESFPLTVTSAQKNPTAFYLCASSTREDGPYEQFFGPGTRLTVL.

This clonotype was seen more than once but under ten times. This chain joins TRBV12-3 or TRBV12-4 and TRBJ2-3; 11 bases align to TRBD2. The V segment lost 7 bases and the J segment 5 bases; nucleotides outside the gene matches: 8. The CDR3 has 15 amino acids. CDR3 coding DNA: TGTGCCAGCAAGGTAGCGGGGGGGCCAGTAGATACGCAGTATTTT. This encodes CASKVAGGPVDTQYF.

V and J are TRBV5-1 and TRBJ2-1, with D perhaps matching TRBD2 (5 bases). V dropped 0 bases and J dropped 9 bases, with 16 bases sitting between them. CDR3 length: 15 amino acids. Germline V gene data show CDR1 as SGHRS and CDR2 as YFSETQ. The CDR3, as DNA: TGCGCCAGCAGCTTGGAAGAGGATCAGGCGGGTGAGCAGTTCTTC. Its translation is CASSLEEDQAGEQFF.

This clonotype was observed a handful of times. V and J are TRBV11-2 and TRBJ2-1, with 8 bases lining up with TRBD1. V was pared by 0 bases and J by 0 bases, with 1 base of the junction left unmatched. CDR1 is SGHAT, CDR2 FQNNGV, per germline. CDR3 length: 16 amino acids. For the CDR3, the DNA is TGTGCCAGCAGCTTAGAGACAGGGGTCTCCTACAATGAGCAGTTCTTC. Encoded protein: CASSLETGVSYNEQFF.

V and J are TRBV6-5 and TRBJ1-2; perhaps TRBD1 as D (5 bases). The germline gives CDR1 MNHEY, CDR2 SVGAGI. This CDR3 region has 13 residues. Trimming stripped 0 bases from V and 7 bases from J, with 9 bases between. The CDR3 coding sequence is TGTGCCAGCAGTTACTCGAGCAGGGTTGGCTACACCTTC. Its protein is CASSYSSRVGYTF.